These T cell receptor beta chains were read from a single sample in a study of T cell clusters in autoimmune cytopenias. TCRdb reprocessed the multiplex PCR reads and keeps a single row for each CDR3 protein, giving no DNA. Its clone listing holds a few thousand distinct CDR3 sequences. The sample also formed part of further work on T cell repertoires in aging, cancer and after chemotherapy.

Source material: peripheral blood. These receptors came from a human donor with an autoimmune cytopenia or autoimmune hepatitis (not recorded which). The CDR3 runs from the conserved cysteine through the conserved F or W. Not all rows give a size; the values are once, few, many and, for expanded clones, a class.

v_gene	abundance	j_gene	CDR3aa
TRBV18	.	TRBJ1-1	CASSQQDRGEAFF
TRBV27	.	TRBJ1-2	CASSSLGGYGYTF
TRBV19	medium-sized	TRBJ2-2	CASSPQPLAGGLSGELFF
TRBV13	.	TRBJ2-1	CASSLWGGGGNEQFF
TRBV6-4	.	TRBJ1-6	CASREGQGNNSPLHF
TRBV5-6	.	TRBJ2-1	CASSLVAAGYNEQFF
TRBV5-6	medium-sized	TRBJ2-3	CASSLDGGKITDTQYF
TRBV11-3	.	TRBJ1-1	CASSKTGNTEAFF
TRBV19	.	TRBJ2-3	CASSIAPETDTQYF
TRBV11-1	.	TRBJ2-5	CASSPSAPGQKKETQYF
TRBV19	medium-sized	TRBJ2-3	CASRADTRTQYF
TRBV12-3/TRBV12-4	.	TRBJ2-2	CASTPSGGRGELFF
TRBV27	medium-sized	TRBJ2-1	CASRAQVSYNEQFF
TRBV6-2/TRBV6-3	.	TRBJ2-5	CASTLAGFTAETQYF
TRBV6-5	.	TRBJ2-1	CASSPNGPEQFF
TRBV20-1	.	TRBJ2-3	CSARIPGWLRGDTQYF
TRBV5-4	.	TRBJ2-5	CASSLKDGVGETQYF
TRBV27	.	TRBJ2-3	CASSFTGATDTQYF
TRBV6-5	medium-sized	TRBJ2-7	CASSFGSETYEQYF
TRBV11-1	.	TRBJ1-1	CASSPGTGEAFF
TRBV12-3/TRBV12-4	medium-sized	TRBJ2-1	CASHLSGGASEQFF
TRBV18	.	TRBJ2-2	CASSPLRGVGTGELFF
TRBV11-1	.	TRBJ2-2	CASSLFGQWGTGELFF
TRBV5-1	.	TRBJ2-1	CASSSPNRDRGRNEQFF
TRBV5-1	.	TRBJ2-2	CASSLGTSYGELFF
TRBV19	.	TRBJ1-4	CASSIDLGLGKLFF
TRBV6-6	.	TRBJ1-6	CASNPQANSPLHF
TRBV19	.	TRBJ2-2	CASRTRTGELFF
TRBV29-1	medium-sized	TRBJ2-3	CSVSDRAGPGTQYF
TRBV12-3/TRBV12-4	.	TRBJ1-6	CASSLRVTNSPLHF
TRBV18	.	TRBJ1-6	CASSPIGTGVSPLHF
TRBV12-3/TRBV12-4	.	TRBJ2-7	CASSLIQGVTYYEQYF
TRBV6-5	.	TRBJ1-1	CASSNRLNTEAFF
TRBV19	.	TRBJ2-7	CASSISESSYEQYF
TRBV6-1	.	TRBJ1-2	CASSEISHRGHGYTF
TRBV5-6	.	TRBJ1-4	CASSLKRQGEKLFF
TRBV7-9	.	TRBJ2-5	CASSIQGATKTQYF
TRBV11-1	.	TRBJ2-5	CASSLETGEETQYF
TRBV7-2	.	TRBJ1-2	CASSPTPVYGYTF
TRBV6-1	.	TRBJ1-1	CASSVAGGGTEAFF
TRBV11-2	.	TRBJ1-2	CASSLDDYGYTF
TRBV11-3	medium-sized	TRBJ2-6	CASSSLDRWAGANVLTF
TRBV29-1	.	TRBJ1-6	CSVQRSNNSPLHF
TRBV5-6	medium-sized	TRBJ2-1	CASSLGLAGADNEQFF
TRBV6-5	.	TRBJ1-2	CASSYSYRGGYTF
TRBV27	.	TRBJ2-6	CASSWGPTSSGANVLTF
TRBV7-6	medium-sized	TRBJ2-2	CASSLGRQGLASPGELFF
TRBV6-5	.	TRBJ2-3	CASSRLAGDITDTQYF
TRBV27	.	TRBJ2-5	CASGDRGYQETQYF
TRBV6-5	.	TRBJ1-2	CASSYVRTGGGYGYTF
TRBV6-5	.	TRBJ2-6	CASSPGRNSGANVLTF
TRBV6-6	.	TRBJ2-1	CASNQPLAGGQGEQFF
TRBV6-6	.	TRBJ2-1	CASSLRGANEQFF
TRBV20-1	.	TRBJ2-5	CSAMTGYRETQYF
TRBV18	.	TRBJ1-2	CASSPPIYPYGYTF
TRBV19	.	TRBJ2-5	CASSTGTGGRETQYF
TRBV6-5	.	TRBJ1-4	CASSYRGGGSTNEKLFF
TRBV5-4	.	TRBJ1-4	CASSWDNHNEKLFF